The 18 T cell receptor beta chains listed next were all sequenced from one sample in a study of blood T cell repertoires in COVID-19. The repertoire was sequenced with immunoSEQ multiplex PCR; TCRdb's copy has only in-frame clones and lacks some. The repertoire consists of more than 150,000 clones, with 80% to 90% occurring once and the leading ten covering roughly 8.6%. What was sequenced was PBMCs or T cells enriched from blood (not recorded which). These TCRs come from a woman in her 50s who had recovered from COVID-19.

Note on this clone: The sample contains more than one DNA sequence encoding this CDR3. The chain combines TRBV5-1 with TRBJ1-5; no firm D call. Trimming removed 0 bases from V and 2 bases from J, with 6 bases in between. The V gene's germline CDR1 is SGHRS and CDR2 YFSETQ. The CDR3 covers 14 residues. The CDR3 DNA is TGCGCCAGCAGCTTGGGCGGTGGCAATCAGCCCCAGCATTTT. This gives the protein CASSLGGGNQPQHF.

This chain connects TRBV4-1 to TRBJ2-3, with TRBD2 matching over 13 bases. This CDR3 spans 15 amino acids. The ends lost 4 bases at V and 4 bases at J; junction bases unmatched: 2. CDR1 is MGHRA and CDR2 is YSYEKL in the germline V gene. This CDR3 reads CASSRLAGGADTQYF. The CDR3 nucleotides read TGCGCCAGCAGCCGACTAGCGGGGGGTGCAGATACGCAGTATTTT.

In DNA, the CDR3 is TGTGCCAGCAGTTCCCCGGGACTAGCGGGAGTGCACAATGAGCAGTTCTTC. This translates into CASSSPGLAGVHNEQFF. The chain joins TRBV28 to TRBJ2-1, with 14 bases that match TRBD2. Trimming cost V 4 bases and J 5 bases; bases outside gene matches: 7. The CDR3 loop spans 17 amino acids. Germline loops: CDR1 MDHEN, CDR2 SYDVKM.

About this clone itself: Germline and junction disagree at one end, which may indicate a read error. The V gene is TRBV7-7, the J gene TRBJ2-2; maybe TRBD1 (5 bases). Germline CDR1 and CDR2: SSHAT and FNYEAQ (reference sequence). The CDR3 is 13 amino acids. The CDR3: CASSSDRTGELFF. CDR3 DNA sequence: TGTGCTAGCAGCTCCGACAGAACCGGGGAGCTGTTTTTT.

The chain joins TRBV11-3 to TRBJ2-2; no definite D call. The germline V gene encodes CDR1 SGHNT and CDR2 YENEEA. The CDR3 loop spans 15 amino acids. Trimming shortened V by 5 bases and J by 4 bases, and 14 bases separated the two germline ends. The CDR3 bases are TGTGCCAGCAGCCTGATAGTTATTGGCACCGGGGAGCTGTTTTTT. It specifies CASSLIVIGTGELFF.

This chain links TRBV10-1 with TRBJ2-5; 13 positions match TRBD2. With 8 bases clipped from V and 6 bases from J, the junction kept 6 bases outside the gene matches. Germline V CDR1 and CDR2: WNHNN, SYGVQD (reference sequence). The CDR3 contains 14 residues. DNA for the CDR3: TGCGCCAGCCTTCCCGGGACTAGCGGGAAGACCCAGTACTTC. Encoded protein: CASLPGTSGKTQYF.

CDR3 nucleotides: TGTGCCAGCGGGAGGTTGGCCCCCAGAGAGCCCCAGCATTTT. As protein: CASGRLAPREPQHF. The chain carries TRBV27 and TRBJ1-5; no firm D call. The CDR3 loop spans 14 amino acids. Trimming stripped 8 bases from V and 8 bases from J, with 19 bases between. Germline V gene data show CDR1 as MNHEY and CDR2 as SMNVEV (reference sequence).

The chain joins TRBV19 to TRBJ1-5, with TRBD1 matching 11 bases. From germline, CDR1 is LNHDA and CDR2 SQIVND (reference sequence). V lost 9 bases and J lost 5; bases outside the gene matches: 6. CDR3 length equals 14 residues. CDR3 DNA sequence: TGTGCCAGCCAGGACAGGGGGCGAGATCAGCCCCAGCATTTT. Its translation: CASQDRGRDQPQHF.

This sequence joins TRBV19 and TRBJ1-1, with 7 bases fitting TRBD1. Germline-derived CDR1 and CDR2 are LNHDA and SQIVND (reference sequence). There are 13 residues in the CDR3. Unmatched junction bases numbered 12, after V lost 8 bases and J lost 9 bases. The CDR3 region has the DNA TGTGCCAGTCACAGGGGAGTGGAGACCCAAGCTTTCTTT. It yields the protein CASHRGVETQAFF.

This rearrangement joins TRBV25-1 to TRBJ2-2; TRBD1 matches at 9 bases. CDR3 size: 16 residues. Germline values: CDR1 MGHDK, CDR2 SYGVNS. J was trimmed by 5 bases and V by 4 bases; bases with no gene match: 8. CDR3 amino acids: CASSGTQGAGTGELFF. CDR3 bases: TGTGCCAGCAGTGGGACACAGGGGGCTGGGACCGGGGAGCTGTTTTTT.

The chain has TRBV5-6 and TRBJ1-2; TRBD1 agrees at 7 bases. The CDR3 covers 17 residues. CDR1 is SGHDT, CDR2 YYEEEE, per germline. V gave up 4 bases and J gave up 0 bases; unmatched junction bases: 12. This CDR3 reads CASSLLQGRTANYGYTF. The CDR3 bases are TGTGCCAGCAGCCTACTACAGGGGCGGACCGCTAACTATGGCTACACCTTC.

The chain carries TRBV2 and TRBJ2-3; 10 bases are shared with TRBD2. The CDR3 is 18 residues long. Germline V CDR1 and CDR2: SNHLY, FYNNEI. V was pared by 2 bases and J by 2 bases, with 10 bases of the junction left unmatched. The CDR3 loop is CASSEMPVAGGNTDTQYF. For the CDR3, the DNA is TGTGCCAGCAGTGAAATGCCCGTAGCGGGGGGCAACACAGATACGCAGTATTTT.

V usage is TRBV4-2 and J usage is TRBJ2-7; no definite D call. Deletions cut 0 bases from V and 7 bases from J, with 4 bases between. The CDR3 spans 11 residues. The V gene's germline CDR1 is LGHNA and CDR2 YNFKEQ. CDR3 sequence reads: CASSQDTEQYF. CDR3 sequence (DNA): TGTGCCAGCAGCCAAGATACAGAGCAGTACTTC.

The rearrangement joins TRBV28 to TRBJ1-5; no firm D call. Germline CDR1 reads MDHEN; CDR2 reads SYDVKM. This CDR3 is 11 amino acids long. The V end lost 4 bases, the J end lost 7 bases, and 5 bases lay between the germline ends. Here the CDR3 reads CASSSLQPQHF. The CDR3 region has the DNA TGTGCCAGCAGTTCCCTCCAGCCCCAGCATTTT. Supplemented by reference TRBV28 and TRBJ1-5, the full variable domain reads DVKVTQSSRYLVKRTGEKVFLECVQDMDHENMFWYRQDPGLGLRLIYFSYDVKMKEKGDIPEGYSVSREKKERFSLILESASTNQTSMYLCASSSLQPQHFGDGTRLSIL.

This clone was seen a single time. The chain links TRBV2 to TRBJ2-7, with D maybe TRBD2 (5 bases). Germline-derived CDR1 and CDR2 are SNHLY and FYNNEI. The CDR3 totals 15 residues. V was clipped by 7 bases and J by 0 bases, with 16 bases between them. CDR3 nucleotide sequence: TGTGCCAGCAATCTAGCTGGCCTTAGCTCCTACGAGCAGTACTTC. Encoded protein: CASNLAGLSSYEQYF.

The genes are TRBV12-3 or TRBV12-4 and TRBJ2-1, with a tentative D call TRBD2 (5 bases). V gave up 5 bases and J gave up 6 bases, with 11 bases separating them. The CDR3 runs to 13 residues. The CDR3 DNA sequence: TGTGCCAGCAGTACACTAGGGTCCAATGAGCAGTTCTTC. It translates to CASSTLGSNEQFF.

The rearrangement joins TRBV27 to TRBJ1-1; D call uncertain. The CDR3 contains 13 residues. Germline CDR1 MNHEY, CDR2 SMNVEV (reference sequence). Trimming removed 3 bases at V and 1 base at J, with 6 bases between. Here the CDR3 reads CASSFSGNTEAFF. For the CDR3, the DNA is TGTGCCAGCAGTTTTAGCGGGAACACTGAAGCTTTCTTT.

This rearrangement joins TRBV24-1 to TRBJ2-1; D gene unclear. The CDR3 spans 16 residues. Germline V lookup: CDR1 KGHDR, CDR2 SFDVKD. The V gene lost 1 base and the J gene lost 6 bases, with 15 bases spanning the gap. CDR3 DNA sequence: TGTGCCACCAGTGATTTCCGAGGCTCTCTAAGCAATGAGCAGTTCTTC. It specifies CATSDFRGSLSNEQFF.